The entry below gives a single TCR beta chain sequence along with its context. No antigen is known for it. This entry comes from a study of human T cells and chemical hapten exposure. Time point of the sample: pre-sensitization, week 0. Described treatment: therapeutic diphenylcyclopropenone sensitization with weekly scalp DPC. Before extraction, the whole blood was not fractionated, and total RNA was taken from it. The donor pool consisted of alopecia patients aged 18 to 70 years, considered suitable for DPC. General study findings and limits: The study found that DPC sensitization did not change TCRs above 1 in 1000 frequency. Controls formed significantly fewer large CDR3 similarity clusters than expanded TCRs did.

This CDR3 has 14 amino acids. The germline gives CDR1 SGHRS, CDR2 YFSETQ. The V end was cut by 4 bases, the J end by 6 bases, with 14 bases between. TCRdb re-derived calls from the RACE reads in MiXCR, one entry per CDR3 protein. The data hold tens of thousands of distinct CDR3 sequences, with approximately 9.7% observed a single time. This receptor was identified in a woman in her thirties with alopecia areata. Some clones in this sample may be carry-over from other donors' samples. The sequenced sample was whole blood, obtained in connection with sensitization to the hapten diphenylcyclopropenone (DPC). The chain carries TRBV5-1 and TRBJ1-5, with D unresolved. The CDR3 loop is CASSRGPESQPQHF. CDR3 DNA sequence: TGCGCCAGCAGCCGAGGGCCCGAAAGTCAGCCCCAGCATTTT.